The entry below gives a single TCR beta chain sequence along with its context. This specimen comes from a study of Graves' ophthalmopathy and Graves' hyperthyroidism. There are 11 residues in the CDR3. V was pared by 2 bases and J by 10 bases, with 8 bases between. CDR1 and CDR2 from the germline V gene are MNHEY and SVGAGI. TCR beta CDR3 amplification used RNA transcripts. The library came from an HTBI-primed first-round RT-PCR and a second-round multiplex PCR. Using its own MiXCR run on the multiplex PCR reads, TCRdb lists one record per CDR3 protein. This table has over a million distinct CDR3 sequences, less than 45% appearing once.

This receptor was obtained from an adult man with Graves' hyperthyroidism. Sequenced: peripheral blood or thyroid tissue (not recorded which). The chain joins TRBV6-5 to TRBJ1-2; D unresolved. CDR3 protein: CASSYGPVYTF. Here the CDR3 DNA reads TGTGCCAGCAGTTACGGACCCGTCTACACCTTC.